The T cell receptor beta chain under discussion was sequenced for a study of graft-versus-host responses after intestinal transplantation. About the study: Anti-thymocyte globulin induction, then tacrolimus and steroids for approximately 3 years, went to all recipients.

Sequencing was performed with immunoSEQ multiplex PCR; in TCRdb, only in-frame clones are kept and a portion is missing. The table lists 99,000 or so clones, around 92% of them singletons, with roughly 0.07% in the top ten. Comments on this clone: Its antigen is not known.

The germline V gene has CDR1 GTSNPN and CDR2 SVGIG (reference sequence). This CDR3 spans 12 amino acids. V lost 4 bases and J 5 bases, leaving 9 bases between the germline ends. V and J are TRBV30 and TRBJ2-1; possibly TRBD2 for D (5 bases). This TCR was sampled from a human donor who was the organ donor for an intestinal transplant. The source was unstimulated CD8+ T cells sorted from spleen or lymph node cells, collected before transplant. The CDR3 DNA sequence: TGTGCCTGGAATGGACTGAACAATGAGCAGTTCTTC. This translates into CAWNGLNNEQFF. Full variable domain (rest looked up from reference TRBV30 and TRBJ2-1): SQTIHQWPATLVQPVGSPLSLECTVEGTSNPNLYWYRQAAGRGLQLLFYSVGIGQISSEVPQNLSASRPQDRQFILSSKKLLLSDSGFYLCAWNGLNNEQFFGPGTRLTVL.